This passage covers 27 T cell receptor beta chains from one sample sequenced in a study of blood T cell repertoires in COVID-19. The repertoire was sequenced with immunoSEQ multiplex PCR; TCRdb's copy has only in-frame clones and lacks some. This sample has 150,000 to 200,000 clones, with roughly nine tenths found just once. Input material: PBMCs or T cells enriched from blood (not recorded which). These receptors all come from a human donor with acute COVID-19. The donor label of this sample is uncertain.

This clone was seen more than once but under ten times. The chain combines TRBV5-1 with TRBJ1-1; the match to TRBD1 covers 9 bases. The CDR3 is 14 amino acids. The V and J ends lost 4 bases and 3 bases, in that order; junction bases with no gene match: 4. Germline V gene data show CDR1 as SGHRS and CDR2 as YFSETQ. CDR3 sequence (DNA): TGCGCCAGCAGCGTACAGGGGGCGGACACTGAAGCTTTCTTT. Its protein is CASSVQGADTEAFF.

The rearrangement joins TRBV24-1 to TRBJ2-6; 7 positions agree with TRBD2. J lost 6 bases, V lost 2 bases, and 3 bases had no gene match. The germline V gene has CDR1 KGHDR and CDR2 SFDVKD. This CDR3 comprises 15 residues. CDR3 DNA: TGTGCCACCAGTGATTACCGGGGGGAGGCCAACGTCCTGACTTTC. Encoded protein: CATSDYRGEANVLTF.

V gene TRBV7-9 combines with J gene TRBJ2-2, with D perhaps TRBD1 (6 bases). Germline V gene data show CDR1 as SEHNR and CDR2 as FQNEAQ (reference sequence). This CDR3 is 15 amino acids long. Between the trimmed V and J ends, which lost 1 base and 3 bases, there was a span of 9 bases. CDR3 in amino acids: CASSLDRDDTGELFF. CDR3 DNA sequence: TGTGCCAGCAGCTTAGACAGGGATGACACCGGGGAGCTGTTTTTT.

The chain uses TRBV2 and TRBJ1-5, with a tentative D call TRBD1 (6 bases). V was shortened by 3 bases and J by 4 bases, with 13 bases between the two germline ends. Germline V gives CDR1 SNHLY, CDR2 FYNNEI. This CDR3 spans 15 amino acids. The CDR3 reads CASSDGRQANQPQHF. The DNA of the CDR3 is TGTGCCAGCAGTGATGGCAGACAGGCAAATCAGCCCCAGCATTTT.

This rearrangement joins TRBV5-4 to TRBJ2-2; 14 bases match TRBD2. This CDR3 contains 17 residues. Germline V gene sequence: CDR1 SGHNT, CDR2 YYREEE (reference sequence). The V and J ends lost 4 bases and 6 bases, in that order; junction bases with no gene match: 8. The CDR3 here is CASSPGLAGVEAGELFF. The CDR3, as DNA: TGTGCCAGCAGCCCGGGACTAGCGGGGGTAGAAGCCGGGGAGCTGTTTTTT.

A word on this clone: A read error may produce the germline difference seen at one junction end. CDR3 in amino acids: CASSEPHAAIDTPYF. CDR3 DNA: TGTGCCAGCAGTGAGCCTCACGCCGCTATAGATACGCCGTATTTT. The chain is built from TRBV2 and TRBJ2-3; D not certain. The CDR3 loop spans 15 amino acids. The germline CDR1 and CDR2 sequences are SNHLY and FYNNEI.

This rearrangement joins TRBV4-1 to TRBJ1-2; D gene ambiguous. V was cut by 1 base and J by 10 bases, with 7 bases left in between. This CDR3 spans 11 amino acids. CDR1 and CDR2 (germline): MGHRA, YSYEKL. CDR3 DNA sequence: TGCGCCAGCAGCCAAGGCCAGATCTACACCTTC. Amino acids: CASSQGQIYTF.

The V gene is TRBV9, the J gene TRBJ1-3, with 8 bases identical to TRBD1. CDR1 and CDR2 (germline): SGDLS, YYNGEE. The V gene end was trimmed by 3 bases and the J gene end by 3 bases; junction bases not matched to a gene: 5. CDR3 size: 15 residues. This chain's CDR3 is CASSARGLIGNTIYF. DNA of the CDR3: TGTGCCAGCAGCGCCAGGGGGCTAATTGGAAACACCATATATTTT.

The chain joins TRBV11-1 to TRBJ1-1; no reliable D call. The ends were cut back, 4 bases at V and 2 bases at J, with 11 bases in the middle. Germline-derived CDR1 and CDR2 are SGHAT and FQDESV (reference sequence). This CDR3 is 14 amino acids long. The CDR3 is CASSSPPVNTEAFF. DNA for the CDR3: TGTGCCAGCAGCTCCCCCCCGGTTAACACTGAAGCTTTCTTT.

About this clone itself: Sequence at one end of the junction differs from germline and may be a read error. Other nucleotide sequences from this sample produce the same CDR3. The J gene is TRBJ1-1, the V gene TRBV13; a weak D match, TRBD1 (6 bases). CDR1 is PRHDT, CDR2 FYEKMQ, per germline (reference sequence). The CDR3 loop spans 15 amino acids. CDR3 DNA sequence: TGCGCCAGCAGCTTACGCCACAGGGCGAAAACTGAAGCTTTCTTT. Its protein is CASSLRHRAKTEAFF.

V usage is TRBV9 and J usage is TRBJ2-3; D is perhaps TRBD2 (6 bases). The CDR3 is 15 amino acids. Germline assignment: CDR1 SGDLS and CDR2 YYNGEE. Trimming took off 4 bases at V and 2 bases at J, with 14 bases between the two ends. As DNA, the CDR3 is TGTGCCAGCAGCCCAGGAGGGGCCCTCACAGATACGCAGTATTTT. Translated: CASSPGGALTDTQYF.

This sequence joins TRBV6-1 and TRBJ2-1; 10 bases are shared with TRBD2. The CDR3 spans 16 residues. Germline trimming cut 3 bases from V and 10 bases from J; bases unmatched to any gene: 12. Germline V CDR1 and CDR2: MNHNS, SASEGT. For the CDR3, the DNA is TGTGCCAGCAGTGAGTCCGGGACTAGCGTCGCGGGGGAGCAGTTCTTC. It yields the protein CASSESGTSVAGEQFF.

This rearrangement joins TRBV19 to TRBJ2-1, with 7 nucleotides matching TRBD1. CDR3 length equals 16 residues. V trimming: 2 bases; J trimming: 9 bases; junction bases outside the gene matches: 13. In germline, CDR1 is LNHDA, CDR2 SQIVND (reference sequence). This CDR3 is CASSIFVLRGQREQFF. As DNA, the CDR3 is TGTGCCAGTAGTATATTCGTACTGAGGGGGCAGCGTGAGCAGTTCTTC.

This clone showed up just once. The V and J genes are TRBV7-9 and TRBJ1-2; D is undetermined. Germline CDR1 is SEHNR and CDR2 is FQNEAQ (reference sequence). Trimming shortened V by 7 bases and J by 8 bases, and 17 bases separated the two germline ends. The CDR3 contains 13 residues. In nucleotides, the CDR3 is TGTGCCAGCAAAAATATAGTTCCTCACGGCTACACCTTC. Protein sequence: CASKNIVPHGYTF.

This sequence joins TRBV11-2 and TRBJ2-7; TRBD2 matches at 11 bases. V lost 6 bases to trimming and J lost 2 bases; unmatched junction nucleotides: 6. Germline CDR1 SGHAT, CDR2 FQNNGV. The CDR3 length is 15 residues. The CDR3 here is CASSSLAGVPYEQYF. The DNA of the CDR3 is TGTGCCAGCAGTTCACTAGCGGGGGTTCCCTACGAGCAGTACTTC.

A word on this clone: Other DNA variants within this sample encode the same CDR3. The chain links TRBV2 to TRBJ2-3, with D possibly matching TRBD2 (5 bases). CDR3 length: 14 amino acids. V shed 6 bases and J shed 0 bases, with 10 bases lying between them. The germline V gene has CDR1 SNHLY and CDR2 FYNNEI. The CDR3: CASRGRGSTDTQYF. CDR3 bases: TGTGCCAGCAGGGGTCGGGGTAGCACAGATACGCAGTATTTT.

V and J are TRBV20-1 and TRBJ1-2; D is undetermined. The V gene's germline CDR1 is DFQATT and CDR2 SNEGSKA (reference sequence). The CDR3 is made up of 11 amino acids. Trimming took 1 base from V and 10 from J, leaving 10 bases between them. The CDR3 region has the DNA TGCAGTGCTAGAGGGGCAGACCTCTACACCTTC. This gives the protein CSARGADLYTF.

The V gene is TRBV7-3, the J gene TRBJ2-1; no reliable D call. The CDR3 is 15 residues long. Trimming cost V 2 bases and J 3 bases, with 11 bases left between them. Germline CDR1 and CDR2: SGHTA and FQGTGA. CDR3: CASSLAAMSYNEQFF. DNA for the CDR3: TGTGCCAGCAGCTTAGCGGCGATGAGCTACAATGAGCAGTTCTTC. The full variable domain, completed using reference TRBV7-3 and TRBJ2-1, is GAGVSQTPSNKVTEKGKYVELRCDPISGHTALYWYRQSLGQGPEFLIYFQGTGAADDSGLPNDRFFAVRPEGSVSTLKIQRTERGDSAVYLCASSLAAMSYNEQFFGPGTRLTVL.

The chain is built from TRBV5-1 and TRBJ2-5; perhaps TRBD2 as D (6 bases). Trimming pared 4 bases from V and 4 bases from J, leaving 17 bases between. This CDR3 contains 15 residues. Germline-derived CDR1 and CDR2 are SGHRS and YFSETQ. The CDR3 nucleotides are TGCGCCAGCAGCACCATACAAGGGCGGGGAGAGACCCAGTACTTC. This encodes CASSTIQGRGETQYF.

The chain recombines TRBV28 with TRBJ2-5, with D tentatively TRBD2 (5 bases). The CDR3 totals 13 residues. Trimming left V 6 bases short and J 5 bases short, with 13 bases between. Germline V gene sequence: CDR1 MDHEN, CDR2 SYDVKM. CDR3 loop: CASSRRQRETQYF. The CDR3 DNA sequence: TGTGCCAGCAGCAGGCGGCAGCGGGAGACCCAGTACTTC.

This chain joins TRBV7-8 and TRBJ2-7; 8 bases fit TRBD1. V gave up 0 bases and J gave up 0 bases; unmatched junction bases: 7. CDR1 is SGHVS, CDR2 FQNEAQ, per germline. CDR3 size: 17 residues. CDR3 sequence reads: CASSLAPDRASSYEQYF. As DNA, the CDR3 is TGTGCCAGCAGCTTAGCCCCGGACAGGGCAAGCTCCTACGAGCAGTACTTC.

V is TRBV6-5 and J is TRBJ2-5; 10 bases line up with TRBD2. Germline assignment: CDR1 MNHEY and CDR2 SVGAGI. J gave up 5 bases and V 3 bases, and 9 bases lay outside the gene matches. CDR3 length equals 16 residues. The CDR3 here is CASSYGGSGGWETQYF. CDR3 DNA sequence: TGTGCCAGCAGTTATGGCGGTAGCGGGGGGTGGGAGACCCAGTACTTC.

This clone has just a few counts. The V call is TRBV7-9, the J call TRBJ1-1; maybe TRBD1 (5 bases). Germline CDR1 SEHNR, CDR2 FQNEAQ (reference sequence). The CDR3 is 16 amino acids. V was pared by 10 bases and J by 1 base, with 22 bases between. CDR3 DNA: TGTGCCACCCGTGGGGGGGTAAGGTTCGGGAACACTGAAGCTTTCTTT. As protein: CATRGGVRFGNTEAFF.

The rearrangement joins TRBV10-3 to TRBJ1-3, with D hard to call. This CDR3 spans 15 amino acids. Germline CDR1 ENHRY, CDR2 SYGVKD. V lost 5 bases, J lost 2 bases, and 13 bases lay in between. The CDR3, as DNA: TGTGCCATCAGTAGAGGTCCCGATCCTGGAAACACCATATATTTT. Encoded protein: CAISRGPDPGNTIYF.

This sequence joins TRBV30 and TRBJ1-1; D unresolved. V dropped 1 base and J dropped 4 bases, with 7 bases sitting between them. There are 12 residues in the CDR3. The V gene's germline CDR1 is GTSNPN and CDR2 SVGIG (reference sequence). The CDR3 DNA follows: TGTGCCTGGAGTGGCTCGGGCACTGAAGCTTTCTTT. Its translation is CAWSGSGTEAFF. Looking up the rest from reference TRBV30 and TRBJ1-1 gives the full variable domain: SQTIHQWPATLVQPVGSPLSLECTVEGTSNPNLYWYRQAAGRGLQLLFYSVGIGQISSEVPQNLSASRPQDRQFILSSKKLLLSDSGFYLCAWSGSGTEAFFGQGTRLTVV.

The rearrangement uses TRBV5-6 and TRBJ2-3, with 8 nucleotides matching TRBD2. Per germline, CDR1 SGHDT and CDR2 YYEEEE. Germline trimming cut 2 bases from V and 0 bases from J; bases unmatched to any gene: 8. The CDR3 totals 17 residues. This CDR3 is CASSFLGSGASTDTQYF. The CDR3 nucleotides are TGTGCCAGCAGCTTTCTAGGTAGCGGGGCTAGCACAGATACGCAGTATTTT.

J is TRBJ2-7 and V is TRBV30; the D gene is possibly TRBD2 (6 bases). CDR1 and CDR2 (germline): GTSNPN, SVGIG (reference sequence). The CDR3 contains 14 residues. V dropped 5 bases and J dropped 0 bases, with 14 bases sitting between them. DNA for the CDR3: TGTGCCTGGTCCGGGGCGGGGAGCTCCTACGAGCAGTACTTC. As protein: CAWSGAGSSYEQYF.